This is a list of T cell receptor beta chains from one sample in a study of low-dose radiotherapy and immunotherapy resistance in tumors. TCRdb reprocessed the reads with MiXCR, giving one entry per CDR3 protein. The table shows 75,000 to 95,000 distinct CDR3 sequences, with 9.4% occurring only once. The starting material was PBMCs, obtained before treatment. The source of these receptors is a male donor with prostate cancer. CDR3s include the opening cysteine and the closing phenylalanine or tryptophan. The D gene is left open where the match is weak. Size is stated for part of the rows, as once, few or many counts, or as a class when the clone is expanded.

j_call,clone_size,v_call,d_call,cdr3_nt,cdr3_aa
TRBJ1-2,NA,TRBV14,NA,TGTGCCAGCAGCCCAGACAGGACCGGCTATGGCTACACCTTC,CASSPDRTGYGYTF
TRBJ2-1,many,TRBV5-6,NA,TGTGCCAGCAGCTCGGGGCAGGGGTTCTTCGATGAGCAGTTCTTC,CASSSGQGFFDEQFF
TRBJ2-1,many,TRBV7-8,TRBD1,TGTGCCAGCAGCTTATCGAGGGGGCTGAATGAGCAGTTCTTC,CASSLSRGLNEQFF
TRBJ2-1,NA,TRBV7-2,TRBD1,TGTGCCAGCACCTTGGGACAGGGGGGCGAGCAGTTCTTC,CASTLGQGGEQFF
TRBJ1-5,many,TRBV30,NA,TGTGCTCCCGGTTTCACCAATCAGCCCCAGCATTTT,CAPGFTNQPQHF
TRBJ2-7,NA,TRBV2,NA,TGTGCCAGCAGTTATGACGGGAGCTCCTACGAGCAGTACTTC,CASSYDGSSYEQYF
TRBJ2-7,many,TRBV4-3,NA,TGCGCCAGCAGCCAAGTGGCGGATTCCTACGAGCAGTACTTC,CASSQVADSYEQYF
TRBJ1-5,many,TRBV4-3,TRBD1,TGCGCCAGCAGCCAGGAATCAGGGGGAAATCAGCCCCAGCATTTT,CASSQESGGNQPQHF
TRBJ1-2,many,TRBV28,NA,TGTGCCAGCAGTCCCCTTGGCTATGGCTACACCTTC,CASSPLGYGYTF
TRBJ2-1,many,TRBV10-3,TRBD2,TGTGCCATCACAGCGGGAGGGCCCGATGAGCAGTTCTTC,CAITAGGPDEQFF
TRBJ2-3,many,TRBV28,TRBD1,TGTGCCAGCAGTTTAGGTACAGGGGTTTCCACAGATACGCAGTATTTT,CASSLGTGVSTDTQYF
TRBJ1-3,many,TRBV25-1,TRBD1,TGTGCCAGCAGTACCCCCCCCGGGACAGCTGGAAACACCATATATTTT,CASSTPPGTAGNTIYF
TRBJ2-2,many,TRBV4-3,NA,TGCGCCAGCAGCCAAGAGGTGGCTAGGGGTTCCACCGGGGAGCTGTTTTTT,CASSQEVARGSTGELFF
TRBJ2-3,few,TRBV28,NA,TGTGCCAGCAGTTTGAACAGGGTTCAACGCACAGATACGCAGTATTTT,CASSLNRVQRTDTQYF
TRBJ1-2,many,TRBV30,NA,TGTGCCTGGAGGAGGGGTGGCTACACCTTC,CAWRRGGYTF
TRBJ2-5,many,TRBV19,TRBD2,TGTGCCAGTAGTCGACTAGCGGGGGTACAAGAGACCCAGTACTTC,CASSRLAGVQETQYF
TRBJ2-5,many,TRBV5-1,TRBD2,TGCGCCAGCAGATCGGCACTAGCGGGAGTTAGGGAGACCCAGTACTTC,CASRSALAGVRETQYF
TRBJ2-7,many,TRBV6-2/TRBV6-3,NA,TGTGCCAGCAGACTGACAGGCCTAGAGAGTGGCGAGCAGTACTTC,CASRLTGLESGEQYF
TRBJ2-7,many,TRBV29-1,NA,TGCAGCGCCGCGGTGGGTACTAGGGACGAGCAGTACTTC,CSAAVGTRDEQYF
TRBJ2-2,many,TRBV10-3,TRBD1,TGTGCCATCAGTGAGTCCAGACAGGGGGGAACCGGGGAGCTGTTTTTT,CAISESRQGGTGELFF
TRBJ2-7,many,TRBV2,NA,TGTGCCAGCAGTGCCTCTCGATACGAGCAGTACTTC,CASSASRYEQYF
TRBJ2-3,many,TRBV20-1,NA,TGCAGTGCTCATACTTCGGTACTAACAGATACGCAGTATTTT,CSAHTSVLTDTQYF
TRBJ1-5,many,TRBV18,NA,TGTGCCAGCTCGCAACAGGGTCGGGATCAGCCCCAGCATTTT,CASSQQGRDQPQHF
TRBJ2-4,NA,TRBV27,NA,TGTGCCAGCAGTTTAATTCCCCCGGGTCCCAAAAACATTCAGTACTTC,CASSLIPPGPKNIQYF
TRBJ1-1,many,TRBV27,NA,TGTGCCAGCAGAACCAGGGGTGCCCCTGAAGCTTTCTTT,CASRTRGAPEAFF
TRBJ2-1,NA,TRBV14,NA,TGTGCCAGCAGCCGGGCTTACAATGAGCAGTTCTTC,CASSRAYNEQFF
TRBJ2-3,many,TRBV6-1,TRBD1,TGTGCCAGCAATACAGGGGGCGCGGGCCAAGATACGCAGTATTTT,CASNTGGAGQDTQYF
TRBJ2-1,NA,TRBV19,TRBD2,TGTGCCAGTAGTATAGGATGGACTAGCGGCTACAATGAGCAGTTCTTC,CASSIGWTSGYNEQFF
TRBJ2-1,few,TRBV3-1,TRBD2,TGTGCCAGCAGCGCGTCGCTAGCGGGAGCCGCCAATGAGCAGTTCTTC,CASSASLAGAANEQFF
TRBJ2-1,many,TRBV9,TRBD2,TGTGCCAGCAGCGTAACCGCGGGAGGGCCATTAGATGAGCAGTTCTTC,CASSVTAGGPLDEQFF
TRBJ1-1,few,TRBV19,NA,TGTGCCAGTAGTCCCCTGGACAGCGTGGAGACTGAAGCTTTCTTT,CASSPLDSVETEAFF
TRBJ2-2,many,TRBV20-1,TRBD2,TGCAGTGCTAGACTAGCGGGAGTTGACACCGGGGAGCTGTTTTTT,CSARLAGVDTGELFF
TRBJ2-3,many,TRBV29-1,NA,TGCAGCGTTGGGGGGGGCGGAAGCACAGATACGCAGTATTTT,CSVGGGGSTDTQYF
TRBJ1-1,many,TRBV4-2,NA,TGTGCCAGCAGCCAAGATTCACTCGTGAACACTGAAGCTTTCTTT,CASSQDSLVNTEAFF
TRBJ1-2,many,TRBV4-1,TRBD1,TGCGCCAGCAGCCAGGAAAACACAGGGGGCAGGAACTATGGCTACACCTTC,CASSQENTGGRNYGYTF
TRBJ1-1,many,TRBV28,TRBD1,TGTGCCAGCTGGGACAGGGGTGCGAACACTGAAGCTTTCTTT,CASWDRGANTEAFF
TRBJ2-7,NA,TRBV9,TRBD1,TGTGCCAGCAGCGAAGAGACAGGGGCCTCCTACGAGCAGTACTTC,CASSEETGASYEQYF
TRBJ2-3,NA,TRBV20-1,NA,TGCAGTGCTCGGGCGGGGGCTGGCACAGATACGCAGTATTTT,CSARAGAGTDTQYF
TRBJ2-5,many,TRBV6-5,NA,TGTGCCAGCAGTGGGGGAGAGACCCAGTACTTC,CASSGGETQYF
TRBJ1-1,many,TRBV11-2,NA,TGTGCCAGCAGCAGGGGGGACCAGGGTTGGTACACTGAAGCTTTCTTT,CASSRGDQGWYTEAFF
TRBJ2-7,many,TRBV24-1,NA,TGTGCCACCAGTGACGATACAGGTTTCGAGCAGTACTTC,CATSDDTGFEQYF
TRBJ2-7,many,TRBV11-2,TRBD1,TGTGCCAGCAGCTTAGCCTGGACAGGCCAGCAGTACTTC,CASSLAWTGQQYF
TRBJ2-7,many,TRBV29-1,TRBD2,TGCAGCGTAGCGGGAGGGGGCGAGCAGTACTTC,CSVAGGGEQYF
TRBJ1-6,few,TRBV28,NA,TGTGCCAGCCAAACTCACTCCTATAATTCACCCCTCCACTTT,CASQTHSYNSPLHF
TRBJ2-1,NA,TRBV19,NA,TGTGCCAGTAGTACCCGGGACTCCCTTTTTGAGCAGTTCTTC,CASSTRDSLFEQFF
TRBJ2-7,NA,TRBV27,NA,TGTGCCAGCAGTTTGGGGAGAAACAACTACGAGCAGTACTTC,CASSLGRNNYEQYF
TRBJ1-6,NA,TRBV11-2,NA,TGTGCCAGCAGCTCAGAGACAGGTCCCCTCCACTTT,CASSSETGPLHF
TRBJ2-1,NA,TRBV20-1,TRBD2,TGCAGTGCTAGAGTTGGCGGGAGGGCCCGAGATGAGCAGTTCTTC,CSARVGGRARDEQFF
TRBJ2-2,many,TRBV20-1,NA,TGCAGTGCCCATGGACAGTTCGCGAACACCGGGGAGCTGTTTTTT,CSAHGQFANTGELFF
TRBJ1-2,many,TRBV6-6,TRBD1,TGTGCCAGCAGGACAGGGGCTTATCCCACCTTC,CASRTGAYPTF
TRBJ1-1,many,TRBV5-1,NA,TGTGCCAGCAGCTTAGGAAGGTTGAACACTGAAGCTTTCTTT,CASSLGRLNTEAFF
TRBJ2-5,many,TRBV20-1,TRBD2,TGCAGTGCTCCGCGACTAGCGGCTCAAGAGACCCAGTACTTC,CSAPRLAAQETQYF
TRBJ2-2,many,TRBV5-6,TRBD2,TGTGCCAGCAGGGGACTAGCGGGTATTTCGGGCACCGGGGAGCTGTTTTTT,CASRGLAGISGTGELFF